The clone carrying this TCR beta chain was seen once. Only in-frame clones appear in the TCRdb table, and some are missing; sequencing was by immunoSEQ multiplex PCR. Of some 240,000 clones detected, roughly nine tenths appear once; the ten largest clones hold around 0.84%. The sample comes from a study of blood T cell repertoires in COVID-19. Overall study context: From T cells, B-cell-depleted T cells, or PBMCs came the material, which was cDNA or gDNA.

The CDR3 sequence is 14 residues long. Germline V lookup: CDR1 MDHEN, CDR2 SYDVKM. V lost 11 bases and J lost 5; bases outside the gene matches: 9. This receptor was identified in a man aged 55-75 years with COVID-19, enrolled during active disease. The material sequenced was peripheral blood. The chain links TRBV28 to TRBJ1-6; 7 positions match TRBD1. The CDR3 DNA reads TGTGCCTCGATACCGACAGGGCATAATTCACCCCTCCACTTT. Protein: CASIPTGHNSPLHF.